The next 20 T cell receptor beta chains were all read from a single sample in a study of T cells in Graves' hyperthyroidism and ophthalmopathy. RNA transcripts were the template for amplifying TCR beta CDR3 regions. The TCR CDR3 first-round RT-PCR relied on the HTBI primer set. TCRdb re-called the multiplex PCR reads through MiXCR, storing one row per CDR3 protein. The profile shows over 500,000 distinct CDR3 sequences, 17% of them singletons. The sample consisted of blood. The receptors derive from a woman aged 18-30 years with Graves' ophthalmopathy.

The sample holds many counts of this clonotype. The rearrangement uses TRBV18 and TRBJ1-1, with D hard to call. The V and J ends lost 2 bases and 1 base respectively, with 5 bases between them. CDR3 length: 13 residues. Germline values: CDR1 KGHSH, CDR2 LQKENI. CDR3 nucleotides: TGTGCCAGCTCACCATCCCAGAACACTGAAGCTTTCTTT. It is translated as CASSPSQNTEAFF.

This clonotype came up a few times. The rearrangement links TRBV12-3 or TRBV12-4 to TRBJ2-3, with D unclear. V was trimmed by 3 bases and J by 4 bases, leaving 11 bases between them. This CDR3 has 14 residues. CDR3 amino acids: CASSFPQQADTQYF. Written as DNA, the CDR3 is TGTGCCAGCAGTTTTCCCCAGCAGGCAGATACGCAGTATTTT.

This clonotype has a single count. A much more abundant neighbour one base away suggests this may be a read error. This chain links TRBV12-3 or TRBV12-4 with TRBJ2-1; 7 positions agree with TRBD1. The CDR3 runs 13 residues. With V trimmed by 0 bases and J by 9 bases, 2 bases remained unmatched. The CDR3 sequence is CASSLARDSEQFF. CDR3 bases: TGTGCCAGCAGTTTAGCGAGGGACAGTGAGCAGTTCTTC.

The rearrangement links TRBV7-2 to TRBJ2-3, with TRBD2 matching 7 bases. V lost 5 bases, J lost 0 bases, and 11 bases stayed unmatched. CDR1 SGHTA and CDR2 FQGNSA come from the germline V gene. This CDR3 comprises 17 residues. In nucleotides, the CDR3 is TGTGCCAGCAGCCTCACTCTAGCGGAGGGAAGCACAGATACGCAGTATTTT. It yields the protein CASSLTLAEGSTDTQYF.

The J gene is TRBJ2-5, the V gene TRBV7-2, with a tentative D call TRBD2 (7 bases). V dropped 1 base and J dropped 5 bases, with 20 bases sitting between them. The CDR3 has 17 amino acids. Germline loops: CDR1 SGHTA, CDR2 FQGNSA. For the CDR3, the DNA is TGTGCCAGCAGCTTAGAGGGGAGGGGGAATGGAGGGGAGACCCAGTACTTC. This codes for CASSLEGRGNGGETQYF.

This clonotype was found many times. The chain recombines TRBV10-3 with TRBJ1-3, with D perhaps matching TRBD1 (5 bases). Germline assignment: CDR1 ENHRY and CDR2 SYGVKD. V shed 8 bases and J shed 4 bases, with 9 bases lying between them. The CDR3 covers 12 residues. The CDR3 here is CAIAEGGNTIYF. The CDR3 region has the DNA TGTGCCATCGCAGAGGGGGGAAACACCATATATTTT.

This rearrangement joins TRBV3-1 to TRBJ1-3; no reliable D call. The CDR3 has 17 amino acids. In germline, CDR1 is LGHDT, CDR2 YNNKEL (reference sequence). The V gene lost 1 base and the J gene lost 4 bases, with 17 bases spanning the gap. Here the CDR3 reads CASSQAVIVDLGNTIYF. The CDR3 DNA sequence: TGTGCCAGCAGCCAAGCCGTTATTGTGGATTTAGGAAACACCATATATTTT.

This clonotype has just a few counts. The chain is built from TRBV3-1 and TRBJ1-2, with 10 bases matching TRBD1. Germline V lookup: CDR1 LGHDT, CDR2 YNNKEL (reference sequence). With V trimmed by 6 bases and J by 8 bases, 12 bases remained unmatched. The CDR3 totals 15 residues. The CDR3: CASRSGTGVVGGYTF. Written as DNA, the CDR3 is TGTGCCAGCAGGTCTGGGACAGGGGTAGTGGGCGGCTACACCTTC.

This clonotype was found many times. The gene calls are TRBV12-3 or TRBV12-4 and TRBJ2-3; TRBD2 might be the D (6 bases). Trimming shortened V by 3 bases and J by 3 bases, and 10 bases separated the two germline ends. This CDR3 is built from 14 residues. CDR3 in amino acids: CASSFLAQTDTQYF. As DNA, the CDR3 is TGTGCCAGCAGTTTCCTAGCGCAGACAGATACGCAGTATTTT.

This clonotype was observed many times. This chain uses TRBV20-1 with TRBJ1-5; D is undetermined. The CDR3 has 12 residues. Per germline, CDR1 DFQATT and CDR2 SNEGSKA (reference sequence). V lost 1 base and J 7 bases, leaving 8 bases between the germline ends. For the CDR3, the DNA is TGCAGTGCTAGAGCCGGGAACCAGCCCCAGCATTTT. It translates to CSARAGNQPQHF.

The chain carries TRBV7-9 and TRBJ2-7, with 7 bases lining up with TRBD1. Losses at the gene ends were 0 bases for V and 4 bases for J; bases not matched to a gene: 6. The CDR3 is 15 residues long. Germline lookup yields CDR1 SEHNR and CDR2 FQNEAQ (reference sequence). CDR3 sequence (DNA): TGTGCCAGCAGCTTAGCGGGACAGTATAAGTACGAGCAGTACTTC. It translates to CASSLAGQYKYEQYF.

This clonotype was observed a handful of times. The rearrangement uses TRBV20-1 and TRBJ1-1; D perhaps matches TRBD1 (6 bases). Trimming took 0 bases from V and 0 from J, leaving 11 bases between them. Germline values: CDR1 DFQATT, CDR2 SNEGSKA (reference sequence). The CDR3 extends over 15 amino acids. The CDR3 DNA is TGCAGTGCTAGAGACCGAGGACAGATGAACACTGAAGCTTTCTTT. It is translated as CSARDRGQMNTEAFF.

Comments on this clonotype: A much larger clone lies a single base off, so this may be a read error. The chain's CDR3 is CAWSVDGNTEASF. CDR3 DNA sequence: TGTGCCTGGAGCGTCGACGGAAACACTGAAGCTTCCTTT. The chain joins TRBV30 to TRBJ1-1; D gene ambiguous. The CDR3 is 13 residues long. Germline CDR1 is GTSNPN and CDR2 is SVGIG (reference sequence). Full variable domain (remainder filled in from reference TRBV30 and TRBJ1-1): SQTIHQWPATLVQPVGSPLSLECTVEGTSNPNLYWYRQAAGRGLQLLFYSVGIGQISSEVPQNLSASRPQDRQFILSSKKLLLSDSGFYLCAWSVDGNTEASFGQGTRLTVV.

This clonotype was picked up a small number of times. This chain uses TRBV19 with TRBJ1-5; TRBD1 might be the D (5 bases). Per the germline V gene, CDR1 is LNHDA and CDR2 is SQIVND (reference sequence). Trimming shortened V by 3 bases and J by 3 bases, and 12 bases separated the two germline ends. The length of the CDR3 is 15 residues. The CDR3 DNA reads TGTGCCAGTAGTATGCAGACAGCCAACAATCAGCCCCAGCATTTT. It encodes CASSMQTANNQPQHF.

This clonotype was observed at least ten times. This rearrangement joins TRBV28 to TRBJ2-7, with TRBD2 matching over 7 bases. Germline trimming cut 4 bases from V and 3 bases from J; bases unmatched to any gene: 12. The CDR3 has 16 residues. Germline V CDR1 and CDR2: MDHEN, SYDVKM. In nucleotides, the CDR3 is TGTGCCAGCAGTTCCGGGGGGTCAGGGAATAACTACGAGCAGTACTTC. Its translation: CASSSGGSGNNYEQYF. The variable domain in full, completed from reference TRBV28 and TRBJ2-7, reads DVKVTQSSRYLVKRTGEKVFLECVQDMDHENMFWYRQDPGLGLRLIYFSYDVKMKEKGDIPEGYSVSREKKERFSLILESASTNQTSMYLCASSSGGSGNNYEQYFGPGTRLTVT.

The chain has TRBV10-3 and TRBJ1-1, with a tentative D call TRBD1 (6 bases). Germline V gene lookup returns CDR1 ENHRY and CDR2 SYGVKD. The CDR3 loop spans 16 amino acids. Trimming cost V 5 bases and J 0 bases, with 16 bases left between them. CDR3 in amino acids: CAISKTGSFMNTEAFF. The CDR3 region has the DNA TGTGCCATCAGTAAAACAGGGAGTTTCATGAACACTGAAGCTTTCTTT.

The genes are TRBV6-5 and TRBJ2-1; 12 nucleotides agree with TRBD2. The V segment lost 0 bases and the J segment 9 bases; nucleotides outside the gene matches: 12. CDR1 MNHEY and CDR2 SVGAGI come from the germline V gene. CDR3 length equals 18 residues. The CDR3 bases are TGTGCCAGCAGTTACTCCGGGGGACTAGCGGGTCCCTGGGGTGAGCAGTTCTTC. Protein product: CASSYSGGLAGPWGEQFF.

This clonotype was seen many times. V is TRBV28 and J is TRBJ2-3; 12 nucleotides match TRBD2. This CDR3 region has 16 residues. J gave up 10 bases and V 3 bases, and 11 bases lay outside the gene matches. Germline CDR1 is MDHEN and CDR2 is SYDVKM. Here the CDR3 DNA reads TGTGCCAGCAGTTTGGCCCTAGCGGGGGGGCAAGCGCCGCAGTATTTT. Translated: CASSLALAGGQAPQYF.

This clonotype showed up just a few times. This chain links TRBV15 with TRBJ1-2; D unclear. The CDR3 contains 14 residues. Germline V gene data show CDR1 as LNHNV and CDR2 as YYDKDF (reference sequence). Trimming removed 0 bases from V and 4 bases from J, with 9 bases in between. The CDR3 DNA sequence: TGTGCCACCAGCAGAGATAACAGCCTCTATGGCTACACCTTC. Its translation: CATSRDNSLYGYTF.

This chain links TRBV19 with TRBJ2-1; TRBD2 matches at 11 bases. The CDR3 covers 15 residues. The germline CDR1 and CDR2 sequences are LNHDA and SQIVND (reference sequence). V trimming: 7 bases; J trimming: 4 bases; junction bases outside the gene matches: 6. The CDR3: CASTPGLAAYNEQFF. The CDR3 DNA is TGTGCCAGTACCCCGGGACTAGCGGCTTACAATGAGCAGTTCTTC.